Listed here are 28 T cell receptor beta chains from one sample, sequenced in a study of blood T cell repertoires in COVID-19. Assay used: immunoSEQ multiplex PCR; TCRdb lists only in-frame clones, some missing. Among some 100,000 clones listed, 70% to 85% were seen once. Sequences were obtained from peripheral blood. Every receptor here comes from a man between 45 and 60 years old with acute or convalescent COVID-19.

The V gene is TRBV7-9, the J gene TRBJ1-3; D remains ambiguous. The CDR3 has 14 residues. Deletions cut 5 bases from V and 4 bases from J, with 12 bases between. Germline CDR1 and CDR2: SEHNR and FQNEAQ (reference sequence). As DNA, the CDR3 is TGTGCCAGCAGCCCGAGCGGGTGGGGAAACACCATATATTTT. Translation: CASSPSGWGNTIYF.

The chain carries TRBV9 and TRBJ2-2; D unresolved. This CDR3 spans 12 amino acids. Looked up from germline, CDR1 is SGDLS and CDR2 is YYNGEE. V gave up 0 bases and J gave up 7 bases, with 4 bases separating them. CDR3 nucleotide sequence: TGTGCCAGCAGCGTAGACAACGGGGAGCTGTTTTTT. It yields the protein CASSVDNGELFF.

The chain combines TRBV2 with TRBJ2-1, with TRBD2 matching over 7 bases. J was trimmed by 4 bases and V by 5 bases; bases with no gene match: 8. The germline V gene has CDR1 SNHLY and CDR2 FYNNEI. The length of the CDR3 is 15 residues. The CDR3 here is CASSLLALKYNEQFF. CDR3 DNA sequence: TGTGCCAGCAGTTTACTAGCGTTAAAGTACAATGAGCAGTTCTTC.

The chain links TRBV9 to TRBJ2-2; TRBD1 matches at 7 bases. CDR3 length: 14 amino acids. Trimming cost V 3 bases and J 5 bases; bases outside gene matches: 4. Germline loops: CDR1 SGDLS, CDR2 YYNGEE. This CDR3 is CASSASTGTGELFF. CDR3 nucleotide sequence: TGTGCCAGCAGCGCCTCGACAGGGACCGGGGAGCTGTTTTTT.

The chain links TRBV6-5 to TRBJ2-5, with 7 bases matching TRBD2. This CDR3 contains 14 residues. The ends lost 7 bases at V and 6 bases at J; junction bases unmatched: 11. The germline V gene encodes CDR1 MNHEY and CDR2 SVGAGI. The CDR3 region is CASTVRGGSQTQYF. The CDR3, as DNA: TGTGCCAGCACCGTACGAGGCGGGAGCCAGACCCAGTACTTC.

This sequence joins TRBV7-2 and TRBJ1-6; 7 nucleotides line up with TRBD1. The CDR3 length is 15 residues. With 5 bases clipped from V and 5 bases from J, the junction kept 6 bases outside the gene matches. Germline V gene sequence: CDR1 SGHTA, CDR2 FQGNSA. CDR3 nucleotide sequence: TGTGCCAGCAGCGTTAACAGGGGTAATAATTCACCCCTCCACTTT. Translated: CASSVNRGNNSPLHF. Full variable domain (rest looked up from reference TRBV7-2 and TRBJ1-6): GAGVSQSPSNKVTEKGKDVELRCDPISGHTALYWYRQSLGQGLEFLIYFQGNSAPDKSGLPSDRFSAERTGGSVSTLTIQRTQQEDSAVYLCASSVNRGNNSPLHFGNGTRLTVT.

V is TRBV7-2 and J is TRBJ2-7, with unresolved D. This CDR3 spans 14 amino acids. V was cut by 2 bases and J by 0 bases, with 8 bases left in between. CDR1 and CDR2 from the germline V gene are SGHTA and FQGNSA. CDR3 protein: CASSLLGSSYEQYF. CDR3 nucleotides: TGTGCCAGCAGCTTACTAGGATCCTCCTACGAGCAGTACTTC.

The CDR3 nucleotides are TGTGCCAGCAGTCCCCGGACAGGGGCCGGACACAGTGAAAAACTGTTTTTT. Protein sequence: CASSPRTGAGHSEKLFF. The chain carries TRBV27 and TRBJ1-4, with 9 bases fitting TRBD1. With V trimmed by 5 bases and J by 7 bases, 14 bases remained unmatched. Germline V gene sequence: CDR1 MNHEY, CDR2 SMNVEV (reference sequence). This CDR3 contains 17 residues.

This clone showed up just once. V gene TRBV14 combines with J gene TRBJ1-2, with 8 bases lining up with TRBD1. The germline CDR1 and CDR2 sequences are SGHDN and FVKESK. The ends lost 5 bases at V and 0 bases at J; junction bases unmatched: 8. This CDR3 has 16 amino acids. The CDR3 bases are TGTGCCAGCAGCTTCGGACAGGGCCCCTCTAACTATGGCTACACCTTC. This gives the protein CASSFGQGPSNYGYTF.

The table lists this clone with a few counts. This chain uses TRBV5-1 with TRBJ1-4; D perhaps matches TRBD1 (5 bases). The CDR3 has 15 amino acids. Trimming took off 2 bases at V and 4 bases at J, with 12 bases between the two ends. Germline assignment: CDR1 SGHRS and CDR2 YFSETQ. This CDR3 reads CASSFNRGYNEKLFF. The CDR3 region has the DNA TGCGCCAGCAGCTTCAACCGGGGGTATAATGAAAAACTGTTTTTT.

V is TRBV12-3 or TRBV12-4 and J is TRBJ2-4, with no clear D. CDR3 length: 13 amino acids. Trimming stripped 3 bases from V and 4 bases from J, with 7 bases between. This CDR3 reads CASSFGRKNIQYF. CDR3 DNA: TGTGCCAGCAGTTTTGGCAGGAAAAACATTCAGTACTTC.

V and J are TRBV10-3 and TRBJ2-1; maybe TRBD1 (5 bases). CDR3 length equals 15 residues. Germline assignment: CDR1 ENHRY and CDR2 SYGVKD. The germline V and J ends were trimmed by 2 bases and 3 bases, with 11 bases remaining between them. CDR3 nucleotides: TGTGCCATCAGTGAGGGGCAGGGCGACTACAATGAGCAGTTCTTC. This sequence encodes CAISEGQGDYNEQFF.

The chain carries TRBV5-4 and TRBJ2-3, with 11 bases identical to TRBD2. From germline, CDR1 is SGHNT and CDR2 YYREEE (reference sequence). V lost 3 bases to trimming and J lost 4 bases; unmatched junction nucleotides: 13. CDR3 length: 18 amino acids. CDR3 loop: CASSWGASSGGRADTQYF. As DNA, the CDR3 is TGTGCCAGCAGCTGGGGGGCCTCTAGCGGGGGGCGAGCAGATACGCAGTATTTT.

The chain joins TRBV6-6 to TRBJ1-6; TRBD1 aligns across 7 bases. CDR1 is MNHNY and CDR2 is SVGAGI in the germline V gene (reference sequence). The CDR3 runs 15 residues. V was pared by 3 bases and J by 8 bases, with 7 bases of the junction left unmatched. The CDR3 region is CASSYQGDRDSPLHF. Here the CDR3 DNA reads TGTGCCAGCAGTTATCAGGGGGACAGAGATTCACCCCTCCACTTT.

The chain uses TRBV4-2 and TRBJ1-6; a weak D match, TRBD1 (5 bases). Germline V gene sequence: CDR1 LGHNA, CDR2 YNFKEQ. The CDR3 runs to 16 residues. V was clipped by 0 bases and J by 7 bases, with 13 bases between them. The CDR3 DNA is TGTGCCAGCAGCCAAGATCGGGGGGGAGTGAATTCACCCCTCCACTTT. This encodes CASSQDRGGVNSPLHF.

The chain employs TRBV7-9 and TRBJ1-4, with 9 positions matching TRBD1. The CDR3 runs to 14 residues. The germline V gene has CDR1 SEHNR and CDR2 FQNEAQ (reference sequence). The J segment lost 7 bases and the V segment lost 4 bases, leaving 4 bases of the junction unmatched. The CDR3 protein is CASSSPGQGEKLFF. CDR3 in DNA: TGTGCCAGCAGCTCCCCGGGACAGGGTGAAAAACTGTTTTTT.

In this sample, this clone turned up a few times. CDR3 nucleotides: TGTGCCAGTAGTATGGCGTCGCTAGCGGGCGATTCCTACGAGCAGTACTTC. It encodes CASSMASLAGDSYEQYF. The gene calls are TRBV19 and TRBJ2-7; 8 bases map to TRBD2. V shed 3 bases, J shed 1 base, and the junction held 11 bases outside the gene matches. The CDR3 consists of 17 residues. The germline V gene encodes CDR1 LNHDA and CDR2 SQIVND (reference sequence).

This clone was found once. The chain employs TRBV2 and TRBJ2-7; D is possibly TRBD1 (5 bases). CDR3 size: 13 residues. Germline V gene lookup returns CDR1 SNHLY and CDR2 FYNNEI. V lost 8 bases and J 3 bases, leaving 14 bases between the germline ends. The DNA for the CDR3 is TGTGCCAGCGAAGGGGTGGGTAGCTACGAGCAGTACTTC. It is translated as CASEGVGSYEQYF. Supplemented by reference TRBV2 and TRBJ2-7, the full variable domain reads EPEVTQTPSHQVTQMGQEVILRCVPISNHLYFYWYRQILGQKVEFLVSFYNNEISEKSEIFDDQFSVERPDGSNFTLKIRSTKLEDSAMYFCASEGVGSYEQYFGPGTRLTVT.

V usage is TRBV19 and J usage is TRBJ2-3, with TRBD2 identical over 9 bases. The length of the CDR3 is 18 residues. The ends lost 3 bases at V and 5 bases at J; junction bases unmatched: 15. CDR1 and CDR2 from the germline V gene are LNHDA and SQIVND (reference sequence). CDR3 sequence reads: CASSISGRGGLIRDTQYF. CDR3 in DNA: TGTGCCAGTAGTATCTCTGGGCGGGGGGGCCTAATACGAGATACGCAGTATTTT.

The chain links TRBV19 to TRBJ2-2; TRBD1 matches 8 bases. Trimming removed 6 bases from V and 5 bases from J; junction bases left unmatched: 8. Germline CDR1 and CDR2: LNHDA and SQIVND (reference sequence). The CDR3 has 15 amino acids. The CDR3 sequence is CASRPGQVGTGELFF. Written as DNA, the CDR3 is TGTGCCAGTAGGCCGGGACAGGTCGGAACCGGGGAGCTGTTTTTT.

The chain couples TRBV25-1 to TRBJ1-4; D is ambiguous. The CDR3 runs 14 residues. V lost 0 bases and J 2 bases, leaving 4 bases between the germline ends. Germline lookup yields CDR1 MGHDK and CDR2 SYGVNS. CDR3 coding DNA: TGTGCCAGCAGTGAATACGTGACTAATGAAAAACTGTTTTTT. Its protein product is CASSEYVTNEKLFF.

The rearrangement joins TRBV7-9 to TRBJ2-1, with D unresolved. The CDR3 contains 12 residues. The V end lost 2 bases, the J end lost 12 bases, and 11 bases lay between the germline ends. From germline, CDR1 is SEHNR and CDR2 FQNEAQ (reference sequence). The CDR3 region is CASSLKQRGQFF. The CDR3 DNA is TGTGCCAGCAGCTTAAAACAACGCGGGCAGTTCTTC.

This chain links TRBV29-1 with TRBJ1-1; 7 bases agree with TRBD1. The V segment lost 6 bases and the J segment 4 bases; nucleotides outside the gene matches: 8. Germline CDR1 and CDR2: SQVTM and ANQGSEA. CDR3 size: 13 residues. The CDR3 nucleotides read TGCAGCGTCCAGGGGGTTGCTCGCACTGAAGCTTTCTTT. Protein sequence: CSVQGVARTEAFF.

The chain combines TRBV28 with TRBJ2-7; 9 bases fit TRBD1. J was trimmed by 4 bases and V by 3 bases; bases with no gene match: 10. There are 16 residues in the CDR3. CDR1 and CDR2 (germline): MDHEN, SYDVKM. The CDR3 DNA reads TGTGCCAGCAGTTTGAAACCGGGACAGGGTTCTTACGAGCAGTACTTC. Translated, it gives CASSLKPGQGSYEQYF. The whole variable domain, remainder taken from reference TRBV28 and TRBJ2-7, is DVKVTQSSRYLVKRTGEKVFLECVQDMDHENMFWYRQDPGLGLRLIYFSYDVKMKEKGDIPEGYSVSREKKERFSLILESASTNQTSMYLCASSLKPGQGSYEQYFGPGTRLTVT.

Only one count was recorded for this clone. This CDR3 is CASSLAGMWGTSGASTDTQYF. The CDR3 DNA is TGTGCCAGCAGCTTAGCGGGGATGTGGGGTACTAGCGGCGCTAGCACAGATACGCAGTATTTT. The V gene is TRBV7-2, the J gene TRBJ2-3; TRBD2 aligns across 8 bases. The V gene's germline CDR1 is SGHTA and CDR2 FQGNSA. V lost 0 bases, J lost 0 bases, and 17 bases stayed unmatched. CDR3 length: 21 amino acids. The full variable domain, its missing parts supplied by reference TRBV7-2 and TRBJ2-3, is GAGVSQSPSNKVTEKGKDVELRCDPISGHTALYWYRQSLGQGLEFLIYFQGNSAPDKSGLPSDRFSAERTGGSVSTLTIQRTQQEDSAVYLCASSLAGMWGTSGASTDTQYFGPGTRLTVL.

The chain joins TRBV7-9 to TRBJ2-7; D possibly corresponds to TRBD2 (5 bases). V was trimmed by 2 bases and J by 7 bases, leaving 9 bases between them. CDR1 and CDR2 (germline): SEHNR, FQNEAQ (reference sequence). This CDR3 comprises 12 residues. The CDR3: CASSLTSREQYF. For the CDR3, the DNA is TGTGCCAGCAGCTTAACTAGTAGGGAGCAGTACTTC.

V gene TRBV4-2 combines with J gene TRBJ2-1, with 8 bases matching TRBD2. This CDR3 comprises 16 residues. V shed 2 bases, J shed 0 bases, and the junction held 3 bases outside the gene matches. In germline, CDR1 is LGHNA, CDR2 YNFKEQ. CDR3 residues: CASSQKRELSYNEQFF. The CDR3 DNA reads TGTGCCAGCAGCCAAAAGCGGGAGCTCTCCTACAATGAGCAGTTCTTC.

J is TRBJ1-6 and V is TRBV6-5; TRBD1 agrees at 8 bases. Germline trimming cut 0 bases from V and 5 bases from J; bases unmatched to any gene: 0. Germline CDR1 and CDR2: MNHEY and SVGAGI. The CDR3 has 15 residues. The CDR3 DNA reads TGTGCCAGCAGTTACTCGACAGGGGATAATTCACCCCTCCACTTT. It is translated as CASSYSTGDNSPLHF.